Listed here are 30 T cell receptor beta chains from one sample, sequenced in a study of tissue T cells after allogeneic stem cell transplantation. The sample's time point: mouse harvest day 7 after allogeneic transplant. The graft held 10^6 splenic CD5+ T cells and 10^7 T-cell-depleted bone marrow cells. This table comes from immunoSEQ multiplex PCR, and its TCRdb copy is limited to in-frame clones, with some not included. The sample has around 7,700 clones, 50% seen once. Sequencing was performed on gut tissue. These receptors were obtained from a female BALB/c mouse given C57BL/6 T cells with graft-versus-host disease after an allogeneic hematopoietic cell transplant.

As to this clone: Gene names are the mouse ones. The read is 1 residue too short to cover the CDR3 end, so that end is filled in from the germline J gene. The J gene is TRBJ1-4, the V gene TRBV15; no reliable D call. The CDR3 extends over 12 amino acids. The germline gives CDR1 SGHND, CDR2 FRSKSL. Trimming took 6 bases from V and 3 from J, leaving 5 bases between them. The CDR3 DNA, read in part, is TGTGCCAGCAGGGACGCCAACGAAAGATTATTT. As protein: CASRDANERLF. The whole CDR3 sequence is CASRDANERLFF.

Details on this clone: Gene names refer to mouse genes. With the read ending 1 residue before the CDR3 end, the germline J gene is used to fill in that end. V usage is TRBV24 and J usage is TRBJ2-7; 9 positions agree with TRBD1. CDR1 and CDR2 from the germline V gene are KGHTA and FRNEEI. Losses at the gene ends were 1 base for V and 6 bases for J; bases not matched to a gene: 4. CDR3 size: 14 residues. The sequenced CDR3 bases are TGTGCCAGCAGTCTGTCAACAGGGGGCCGTGAACAGTAC. It yields the protein CASSLSTGGREQY. In full, the CDR3 reads CASSLSTGGREQYF.

The table lists this clone with a few counts. Mouse names are used for the genes. Sequencing ends 1 residue short of the CDR3 end; the germline J gene provides the rest. The chain uses TRBV23 and TRBJ2-4; TRBD2, the table's D call, lacks a check against the DNA. Germline V lookup: CDR1 KGHTA, CDR2 FQNQQP. The CDR3 runs 14 residues. The covered CDR3 bases are TGCTCCAGCAGGCCGACTGGGGGGGAAAACACCTTGTAC. This encodes CSSRPTGGENTLY. In full, the CDR3 reads CSSRPTGGENTLYF.

About this clone: Genes and germline are mouse. The CDR3 end falls 1 residue outside the read, so it is completed with the germline J gene. The chain combines TRBV26 with TRBJ1-1; D gene ambiguous. Germline-derived CDR1 and CDR2 are KGHPV and FQNQEV (reference sequence). The germline V and J ends were trimmed by 0 bases and 6 bases, with 8 bases remaining between them. The CDR3 sequence is 13 residues long. The CDR3 bases that were read are TGTGCCAGCAGTCTGTCAGGGTATGCAGAAGTCTTC. It yields the protein CASSLSGYAEVF. From start to end, the CDR3 is CASSLSGYAEVFF. Full variable domain (rest looked up from reference TRBV26 and TRBJ1-1): NSKVIQTPRYLVKGQGQKAKMRCIPEKGHPVVFWYQQNKNNEFKFLINFQNQEVLQQIDMTEKRFSAECPSNSPCSLEIQSSEAGDSALYLCASSLSGYAEVFFGKGTRLTVV.

About this clone: Genes and germline are mouse. With the read ending 1 residue before the CDR3 end, the germline J gene is used to fill in that end. This sequence joins TRBV12-2 and TRBJ2-5, with a tentative D call TRBD2 (6 bases). The CDR3 runs 15 residues. The ends were cut back, 0 bases at V and 0 bases at J, with 9 bases in the middle. Germline-derived CDR1 and CDR2 are SGHLS and HYDKME. CDR3 bases read: TGTGCCAGCTCTCTCGGGACTCTTAACCAAGACACCCAGTAC. It yields the protein CASSLGTLNQDTQY. The whole CDR3 sequence is CASSLGTLNQDTQYF.

Remarks on this clone: Gene and germline names: mouse. The observed sequence ends 1 residue before the CDR3 terminus, with the missing tail filled in from the germline J gene. The V gene is TRBV19, the J gene TRBJ2-7; TRBD2 agrees at 10 bases. The V segment lost 3 bases and the J segment 2 bases; nucleotides outside the gene matches: 8. Germline assignment: CDR1 FNHDT and CDR2 SITEND (reference sequence). The CDR3 extends over 16 amino acids. The sequenced part of the CDR3 DNA is TGTGCCAGCAGTAATACTGGGGGGGGCGCACCCTATGAACAGTAC. It is translated as CASSNTGGGAPYEQY. The CDR3 as a whole reads CASSNTGGGAPYEQYF.

Only a few counts were recorded for this clone. Gene and germline names: mouse. Read sequence stops 1 residue before the CDR3 end, and the germline J gene provides the missing end. V and J are TRBV12-1 and TRBJ1-4, with D hard to call. Germline V gene sequence: CDR1 SGHSN, CDR2 HYEKVE. Deletions cut 1 base from V and 3 bases from J, with 8 bases between. This CDR3 region has 14 residues. The part of the CDR3 DNA that was read is TGTGCCAGCTCTCTTGGGGTCCCCAACGAAAGATTATTT. Encoded protein: CASSLGVPNERLF. The entire CDR3 reads CASSLGVPNERLFF.

As to this clone: All gene names here are mouse names. The sequence runs out 1 residue before the end of the CDR3; the remainder is reconstructed from the germline J gene. This sequence joins TRBV14 and TRBJ2-7; the D is unclear. V dropped 5 bases and J dropped 2 bases, with 5 bases sitting between them. This CDR3 has 11 residues. Germline values: CDR1 SGHDT, CDR2 FRDEAV. The part of the CDR3 DNA that was read is TGTGCCAGCAGGCTCACCTATGAACAGTAC. It translates to CASRLTYEQY. The complete CDR3 sequence is CASRLTYEQYF.

In regard to this clone: Any gene name here is a mouse gene name. Coverage ceases 1 residue before the CDR3 finishes, and the germline J gene fills in the end. In the same sample, other DNA sequences code for this CDR3. The chain couples TRBV26 to TRBJ1-2, with D perhaps TRBD1 (5 bases). The germline CDR1 and CDR2 sequences are KGHPV and FQNQEV (reference sequence). The CDR3 contains 12 residues. V was trimmed by 4 bases and J by 2 bases, leaving 5 bases between them. CDR3 bases read: TGTGCCAGCAGTCGACAGAACTCCGACTACACC. Its protein is CASSRQNSDYT. The CDR3 as a whole reads CASSRQNSDYTF. Looking up the rest from reference TRBV26 and TRBJ1-2 gives the full variable domain: NSKVIQTPRYLVKGQGQKAKMRCIPEKGHPVVFWYQQNKNNEFKFLINFQNQEVLQQIDMTEKRFSAECPSNSPCSLEIQSSEAGDSALYLCASSRQNSDYTFGSGTRLLVI.

A note on this clone: The germline and genes are mouse ones. The read ends 1 residue early relative to the CDR3; the germline J gene fills the gap. This chain connects TRBV3 to TRBJ2-1; no clear D. The CDR3 has 13 residues. V gave up 4 bases and J gave up 7 bases, with 11 bases separating them. Germline V gene data show CDR1 as SNHLY and CDR2 as FYNGKV (reference sequence). CDR3 sequence reads: CASSSHTVAEQFF. The DNA read from the CDR3 is TGTGCCAGCAGCTCTCACACCGTGGCTGAGCAGTTC.

Worth noting for this clone: Gene names denote mouse genes. The CDR3 end lies 1 residue beyond the end of the read and is filled in from the germline J gene. The gene calls are TRBV3 and TRBJ1-1; 11 positions match TRBD1. From germline, CDR1 is SNHLY and CDR2 FYNGKV (reference sequence). With 3 bases clipped from V and 4 bases from J, the junction kept 4 bases outside the gene matches. CDR3 length: 15 residues. CDR3 residues: CASSFGTGGGTEVFF. CDR3 bases read: TGTGCCAGCAGCTTCGGGACAGGGGGTGGCACAGAAGTCTTC.

Turning to this clone: Genes and germline come from the mouse. The observed sequence ends 1 residue before the CDR3 terminus, with the missing tail filled in from the germline J gene. This chain joins TRBV13-3 and TRBJ2-5; no firm D call. The V end was cut by 4 bases, the J end by 0 bases, with 9 bases between. The CDR3 length is 14 residues. Per germline, CDR1 NNHDY and CDR2 SYVADS. The sequenced part of the CDR3 DNA is TGTGCCAGCAGTCCCCGCATTAACCAAGACACCCAGTAC. This translates into CASSPRINQDTQY. The CDR3 reads in full as CASSPRINQDTQYF.

The table lists this clone with a few counts. The gene symbols are mouse symbols. Sequencing ends 1 residue short of the CDR3 end; the germline J gene provides the rest. J is TRBJ2-1 and V is TRBV26; 7 bases match TRBD1. The CDR3 sequence is 14 residues long. The junction had 5 bases not matched to a gene; V was cut back by 6 bases and J by 3 bases. Germline V gene lookup returns CDR1 KGHPV and CDR2 FQNQEV (reference sequence). Partial CDR3 DNA: TGTGCCAGCAGCCGGGGACAGACCTATGCTGAGCAGTTC. Translated, it gives CASSRGQTYAEQF. The CDR3 in its entirety is CASSRGQTYAEQFF.

Comments on this clone: Gene names and germline refer to mouse. CDR3 in amino acids: CASSPGQFNERLFF. Partial CDR3 DNA: TGTGCCAGCAGTCCGGGACAGTTCAACGAAAGATTATTT. The V call is TRBV26, the J call TRBJ1-4; TRBD1 matches at 7 bases. The read halts 1 residue ahead of the CDR3 end, with the missing end drawn from the germline J gene. Germline loops: CDR1 KGHPV, CDR2 FQNQEV (reference sequence). Germline trimming cut 4 bases from V and 4 bases from J; bases unmatched to any gene: 3. CDR3 length: 14 amino acids.

About this clone itself: Gene names follow the mouse nomenclature. The missing CDR3 end, 1 residue past where the read stops, is filled in from the germline J gene. The chain is built from TRBV23 and TRBJ2-7; the D call TRBD2 from the table was never checked on the DNA. Germline CDR1 reads KGHTA; CDR2 reads FQNQQP. The CDR3 totals 15 residues. CDR3: CSSSQNWGGSYEQYF. CDR3 DNA, as far as it was read: TGCTCCAGCAGTCAAAACTGGGGGGGCTCCTATGAACAGTAC.

As regards this clone: Mouse names are used for the genes. The sequenced fragment ends 1 residue before the CDR3 boundary, so the rest is inferred from the germline J gene. The chain joins TRBV26 to TRBJ2-3, with no clear D. The germline V gene has CDR1 KGHPV and CDR2 FQNQEV (reference sequence). This CDR3 is built from 13 residues. V gave up 7 bases and J gave up 0 bases, with 8 bases separating them. The CDR3 bases that were read are TGTGCCAGCAACAGAGATAGTGCAGAAACGCTGTAT. This gives the protein CASNRDSAETLY. The entire CDR3 protein is CASNRDSAETLYF.

Regarding this clone: The gene symbols are mouse symbols. The CDR3 is cut off 1 residue early in the read; its end comes from the germline J gene. V and J are TRBV20 and TRBJ2-2, with D maybe TRBD1 (6 bases). This CDR3 has 14 amino acids. V lost 0 bases and J lost 1, with 6 bases in between. Germline CDR1 and CDR2: GFQATS and STVNSAI. The part of the CDR3 DNA that was read is TGTGGTGCTAGGGAGACAGGAAACACCGGGCAGCTCTAC. It specifies CGARETGNTGQLY. The complete CDR3 sequence is CGARETGNTGQLYF. The full variable domain, rest sourced from reference TRBV20 and TRBJ2-2, is GALVYQYPRRTICKSGTSMRMECQAVGFQATSVAWYRQSPQKTFELIALSTVNSAIKYEQNFTQEKFPISHPNLSFSSMTVLNAYLEDRGLYLCGARETGNTGQLYFGEGSKLTVL.

Remarks on this clone: Gene names and germline match the mouse. The read comes to an end 1 residue before the CDR3 does, leaving the germline J gene to fill in the end. This chain connects TRBV3 to TRBJ2-5; no clear D. This CDR3 is built from 12 residues. Germline CDR1 SNHLY, CDR2 FYNGKV (reference sequence). The V end lost 1 base, the J end lost 2 bases, and 1 base lay between the germline ends. The sequenced part of the CDR3 DNA is TGTGCCAGCAGCTTAGTCCAAGACACCCAGTAC. Protein product: CASSLVQDTQY. The entire CDR3 sequence reads CASSLVQDTQYF.

Concerning this clone itself: Genes here carry mouse names. The missing CDR3 end, 1 residue past where the read stops, is filled in from the germline J gene. The chain carries TRBV1 and TRBJ2-5; 8 bases match TRBD2. The CDR3 has 13 amino acids. V trimming: 3 bases; J trimming: 6 bases; junction bases outside the gene matches: 2. The germline V gene encodes CDR1 NSQYPW and CDR2 LRSPGD (reference sequence). This CDR3 is CTCSANWGDTQYF. The sequenced CDR3 bases are TGCACCTGCAGTGCGAACTGGGGGGACACCCAGTAC.

In regard to this clone: Genes and germline are mouse. The CDR3 goes on 1 residue after the read ends, and that part is filled in from the germline J gene. The chain uses TRBV26 and TRBJ1-3, with a possible D match to TRBD1 (6 bases). Trimming took off 4 bases at V and 0 bases at J, with 10 bases between the two ends. The CDR3 runs 15 residues. Germline V gene lookup returns CDR1 KGHPV and CDR2 FQNQEV (reference sequence). The sequenced CDR3 bases are TGTGCCAGCAGTCCGGGACACCCTTCTGGAAATACGCTCTAT. The encoded protein is CASSPGHPSGNTLY. The CDR3 in full is CASSPGHPSGNTLYF.

Points on this clone: The junction shows a germline mismatch at one end, possibly a read error. Gene names are mouse gene names. Sequencing ends 1 residue short of the CDR3 end; the germline J gene provides the rest. In the same sample, other DNA sequences code for this CDR3. V usage is TRBV3 and J usage is TRBJ1-3; D ambiguous. The CDR3 is made up of 15 amino acids. Germline-derived CDR1 and CDR2 are SNHLY and FYNGKV (reference sequence). The sequenced CDR3 bases are TGTGCCAGTAGCTTAGCAGGAAATTCTGGAAATACGCTCTAT. Translated: CASSLAGNSGNTLY. The full CDR3 protein is CASSLAGNSGNTLYF.

Judged by abundance, this clone is medium-sized. The gene names here belong to mouse. With the read ending 1 residue before the CDR3 end, the germline J gene is used to fill in that end. V usage is TRBV20 and J usage is TRBJ2-7; D unclear. The CDR3 contains 13 residues. In germline, CDR1 is GFQATS, CDR2 STVNSAI. V was pared by 1 base and J by 1 base, with 8 bases between. Incomplete CDR3 DNA: TGTGGTGCTAGGGGACGGAATTCCTATGAACAGTAC. Its protein product is CGARGRNSYEQY. The full CDR3 is CGARGRNSYEQYF.

Regarding this clone: The gene names given are mouse names. The read ends 1 residue shy of where the CDR3 ends; the end is completed using the germline J gene. This chain links TRBV5 with TRBJ2-2; the match to TRBD1 covers 9 bases. With 4 bases clipped from V and 0 bases from J, the junction kept 3 bases outside the gene matches. The CDR3 spans 16 residues. Germline CDR1 reads LGHNA; CDR2 reads YNLKQL (reference sequence). Partial CDR3 DNA: TGTGCCAGCAGCCCCCGGGACAGGGCAAACACCGGGCAGCTCTAC. Protein sequence: CASSPRDRANTGQLY. The complete CDR3 protein is CASSPRDRANTGQLYF.

Concerning this clone itself: The gene names given are mouse names. The CDR3 end lies 1 residue beyond the end of the read and is filled in from the germline J gene. The rearrangement links TRBV12-2 to TRBJ1-4; 9 bases line up with TRBD1. Germline values: CDR1 SGHLS, CDR2 HYDKME. Germline trimming cut 1 base from V and 4 bases from J; bases unmatched to any gene: 0. The CDR3 contains 14 residues. CDR3 sequence: CASSLTGGNERLFF. Incomplete CDR3 DNA: TGTGCCAGCTCTCTGACAGGGGGCAACGAAAGATTATTT.

In the case of this clone: The gene symbols are mouse symbols. Read coverage stops 1 residue before the CDR3 terminus; the germline J gene supplies the remainder. The chain uses TRBV15 and TRBJ2-4; D might be TRBD1 or TRBD2, each matching 5 bases. CDR3 length: 12 residues. CDR1 and CDR2 from the germline V gene are SGHND and FRSKSL. V lost 8 bases to trimming and J lost 1 base, with 7 bases between them. The sequenced part of the CDR3 DNA is TGTGCCAGCGGGACGGGTCAAAACACCTTGTAC. It codes for CASGTGQNTLY. The complete CDR3 reads CASGTGQNTLYF.

As concerns this clone: Gene names follow the mouse nomenclature. The sequenced fragment ends 1 residue before the CDR3 boundary, so the rest is inferred from the germline J gene. The rearrangement joins TRBV13-1 to TRBJ2-7, with D perhaps TRBD2 (5 bases). This CDR3 has 13 amino acids. V lost 1 base to trimming and J lost 6 bases, with 11 bases between them. Germline lookup yields CDR1 NSHNY and CDR2 SYGAGN. CDR3 sequence: CASSDSGVGEQYF. The covered CDR3 bases are TGTGCCAGCAGTGATAGTGGGGTGGGTGAACAGTAC.

Regarding this clone: Germline and genes here are mouse. From the germline J gene comes the end of the CDR3, since the read stops 1 residue before it. This sample includes further DNA sequences coding for the same CDR3. The chain recombines TRBV26 with TRBJ2-4; no clear D gene. Germline CDR1 reads KGHPV; CDR2 reads FQNQEV (reference sequence). CDR3 length: 14 residues. With 0 bases removed from V and 0 bases from J, the gap between germline ends came to 4 bases. The CDR3 reads CASSLSNSQNTLYF. The CDR3 DNA, read in part, is TGTGCCAGCAGTCTGTCCAATAGTCAAAACACCTTGTAC.

Concerning this clone itself: The germline and genes are mouse ones. The missing CDR3 end, 1 residue past where the read stops, is filled in from the germline J gene. This rearrangement joins TRBV12-1 to TRBJ2-2, with D possibly TRBD1 on 5 matching bases. The germline V gene encodes CDR1 SGHSN and CDR2 HYEKVE. The V end lost 1 base, the J end lost 0 bases, and 11 bases lay between the germline ends. The CDR3 covers 16 residues. The covered CDR3 bases are TGTGCCAGCTCTCTGGAAACGACAGCAAACACCGGGCAGCTCTAC. Encoded protein: CASSLETTANTGQLY. The whole CDR3 is CASSLETTANTGQLYF.

As regards this clone: The gene symbols are mouse symbols. CDR3: CTCSASQGANSPLYF. CDR3 DNA, as far as it was read: TGCACCTGCAGTGCCTCTCAGGGGGCCAATTCGCCCCTCTAC. The V gene is TRBV1, the J gene TRBJ1-6; the match to TRBD1 covers 8 bases. The CDR3 is cut off 1 residue early in the read; its end comes from the germline J gene. TRBJ1-6 counts as an open reading frame of uncertain function. This CDR3 comprises 15 residues. The V gene end was trimmed by 3 bases and the J gene end by 7 bases; junction bases not matched to a gene: 5. Germline CDR1 and CDR2: NSQYPW and LRSPGD (reference sequence).

This clone was seen only once. Each gene name is a mouse one. The DNA ends 1 residue before the CDR3 does, and the rest of the CDR3 is filled in from the germline J gene. The chain links TRBV3 to TRBJ1-1; possibly TRBD1 for D (6 bases). V lost 2 bases and J 4 bases, leaving 11 bases between the germline ends. In germline, CDR1 is SNHLY, CDR2 FYNGKV (reference sequence). The CDR3 runs to 14 residues. The sequenced part of the CDR3 DNA is TGTGCCAGCAGCTTATACGGACAGATCACAGAAGTCTTC. The encoded protein is CASSLYGQITEVF. From start to end, the CDR3 is CASSLYGQITEVFF. Variable domain in full (rest from reference TRBV3 and TRBJ1-1): GPKVLQIPSHQIIDMGQMVTLNCDPVSNHLYFYWYKQILGQQMEFLVNFYNGKVMEKSKLFKDQFSVERPDGSYFTLKIQPTALEDSAVYFCASSLYGQITEVFFGKGTRLTVV.